What follows are 21 T cell receptor beta chains derived from one specimen sequenced in a study of PD-1 blockade in classical Hodgkin lymphoma. Profiled with immunoSEQ multiplex PCR; TCRdb holds only in-frame clones, not every one. The sample lists 35,000 or so clones, over 65% seen once, with roughly 15% in the top ten. Relapse after autologous stem cell transplantation occurred in every patient, and brentuximab vedotin exposure varied. The source material was peripheral blood mononuclear cells (PBMCs), sampled before the second cycle of nivolumab. The receptors derive from a human donor with classical Hodgkin lymphoma.

In its sample, this clone was seen a few times. The chain links TRBV27 to TRBJ2-1; D might be TRBD1 (5 bases). Germline lookup yields CDR1 MNHEY and CDR2 SMNVEV (reference sequence). The CDR3 has 13 residues. Trimming took 5 bases from V and 8 from J, leaving 13 bases between them. CDR3 loop: CASSLNAGHEQFF. CDR3 sequence (DNA): TGTGCCAGCAGTCTAAACGCAGGGCATGAGCAGTTCTTC.

This rearrangement joins TRBV28 to TRBJ1-5; D gene ambiguous. The CDR3 has 13 amino acids. From germline, CDR1 is MDHEN and CDR2 SYDVKM. The V gene lost 3 bases and the J gene lost 7 bases, with 10 bases spanning the gap. The CDR3 sequence: CASSLMPLQPQHF. The DNA of the CDR3 is TGTGCCAGCAGTTTGATGCCACTCCAGCCCCAGCATTTT.

This CDR3 is CASSLVVGSTTEAFF. The CDR3 DNA reads TGTGCCAGCAGCTTAGTCGTGGGCTCGACCACTGAAGCTTTCTTT. The chain is built from TRBV7-2 and TRBJ1-1; no definite D call. The CDR3 loop spans 15 amino acids. V gave up 1 base and J gave up 4 bases, with 13 bases separating them. Germline lookup yields CDR1 SGHTA and CDR2 FQGNSA. The variable domain in full, completed from reference TRBV7-2 and TRBJ1-1, reads GAGVSQSPSNKVTEKGKDVELRCDPISGHTALYWYRQSLGQGLEFLIYFQGNSAPDKSGLPSDRFSAERTGGSVSTLTIQRTQQEDSAVYLCASSLVVGSTTEAFFGQGTRLTVV.

The chain carries TRBV6-1 and TRBJ2-7; D is uncertain. Trimming removed 4 bases from V and 3 bases from J, with 16 bases in between. The CDR3 has 15 amino acids. The V gene's germline CDR1 is MNHNS and CDR2 SASEGT. The CDR3 region is CASSVEKTAYYEQYF. CDR3 DNA: TGTGCCAGCAGTGTTGAGAAGACCGCATACTACGAGCAGTACTTC.

This clone was counted a single time. The chain joins TRBV19 to TRBJ1-1; 7 bases map to TRBD1. Germline CDR1 is LNHDA and CDR2 is SQIVND (reference sequence). This CDR3 region has 15 residues. V dropped 6 bases and J dropped 4; count of bases not matched to a gene: 11. This chain's CDR3 is CASRTDTGEVTEAFF. In DNA, the CDR3 is TGTGCCAGTAGGACTGACACAGGGGAGGTCACTGAAGCTTTCTTT. Full variable domain (remainder filled in from reference TRBV19 and TRBJ1-1): DGGITQSPKYLFRKEGQNVTLSCEQNLNHDAMYWYRQDPGQGLRLIYYSQIVNDFQKGDIAEGYSVSREKKESFPLTVTSAQKNPTAFYLCASRTDTGEVTEAFFGQGTRLTVV.

V gene TRBV19 combines with J gene TRBJ2-1; 12 positions agree with TRBD1. The CDR3 totals 16 residues. Germline V CDR1 and CDR2: LNHDA, SQIVND (reference sequence). J lost 9 bases, V lost 3 bases, and 9 bases had no gene match. This CDR3 is CASSIQPGQGAGEQFF. Written as DNA, the CDR3 is TGTGCCAGTAGTATCCAACCGGGACAGGGGGCGGGTGAGCAGTTCTTC.

The rearrangement uses TRBV6-6 and TRBJ2-7; D tentatively reads TRBD1 or TRBD2 (6 bases each). Germline V gene sequence: CDR1 MNHNY, CDR2 SVGAGI (reference sequence). Between the trimmed V and J ends, which lost 10 bases and 0 bases, there was a span of 16 bases. The length of the CDR3 is 14 residues. CDR3 amino acids: CATAVGGHSYEQYF. The CDR3 region has the DNA TGTGCCACGGCAGTGGGGGGCCACTCCTACGAGCAGTACTTC.

The V call is TRBV30, the J call TRBJ2-2; the match to TRBD1 covers 10 bases. The CDR3 contains 14 residues. Trimming took 5 bases from V and 3 from J; bases not matched to a gene: 3. Germline V gene sequence: CDR1 GTSNPN, CDR2 SVGIG (reference sequence). DNA of the CDR3: TGTGCCTGGGACAGGGGGCAGGACACCGGGGAGCTGTTTTTT. Protein: CAWDRGQDTGELFF.

CDR3 protein: CASSLHRGEGYGYTF. The CDR3 DNA reads as TGTGCCAGCAGCTTACACAGGGGAGAGGGGTATGGCTACACCTTC. This chain uses TRBV11-2 with TRBJ1-2, with TRBD1 identical over 7 bases. The germline gives CDR1 SGHAT, CDR2 FQNNGV. V shed 2 bases, J shed 5 bases, and the junction held 8 bases outside the gene matches. There are 15 residues in the CDR3.

Here the CDR3 DNA reads TGCGCCAGCAGATCGGGACAGGGAGACACTGAAGCTTTCTTT. It translates to CASRSGQGDTEAFF. The gene calls are TRBV10-1 and TRBJ1-1, with 9 bases identical to TRBD1. V shed 6 bases and J 3 bases; nucleotides not matched to a gene: 5. The CDR3 covers 14 residues. Germline assignment: CDR1 WNHNN and CDR2 SYGVQD (reference sequence).

The chain uses TRBV7-2 and TRBJ2-3; unclear D gene. CDR3 length: 15 amino acids. Germline-derived CDR1 and CDR2 are SGHTA and FQGNSA. Trimming took 3 bases from V and 6 from J, leaving 16 bases between them. The CDR3 region is CASSFPTRMGDTQYF. The CDR3 coding sequence is TGTGCCAGCAGCTTCCCGACTCGGATGGGGGATACGCAGTATTTT.

V gene TRBV27 combines with J gene TRBJ2-7, with D uncertain. This CDR3 spans 13 amino acids. Germline assignment: CDR1 MNHEY and CDR2 SMNVEV (reference sequence). V was cut by 0 bases and J by 2 bases, with 5 bases left in between. CDR3 residues: CASSLSVTYEQYF. CDR3 nucleotides: TGTGCCAGCAGTTTATCTGTTACCTACGAGCAGTACTTC.

The V and J genes are TRBV27 and TRBJ1-5; D may be TRBD1 (5 bases). V shed 7 bases and J shed 0 bases, with 22 bases lying between them. CDR3 size: 18 residues. Germline V gene data show CDR1 as MNHEY and CDR2 as SMNVEV (reference sequence). Written as DNA, the CDR3 is TGTGCCAGCAAGTCGGTGGGGTGGGGGGACGATAGCAATCAGCCCCAGCATTTT. As protein: CASKSVGWGDDSNQPQHF.

This CDR3 is CASSLNGGGFNNEQFF. The CDR3 nucleotides read TGTGCCAGCAGCTTAAATGGCGGGGGGTTCAACAATGAGCAGTTCTTC. The V call is TRBV7-3, the J call TRBJ2-1; TRBD2 agrees at 8 bases. Germline-derived CDR1 and CDR2 are SGHTA and FQGTGA. J gave up 5 bases and V 1 base, and 7 bases lay outside the gene matches. This CDR3 has 16 amino acids. The entire variable domain, with the rest obtained from reference TRBV7-3 and TRBJ2-1, is as follows: GAGVSQTPSNKVTEKGKYVELRCDPISGHTALYWYRQSLGQGPEFLIYFQGTGAADDSGLPNDRFFAVRPEGSVSTLKIQRTERGDSAVYLCASSLNGGGFNNEQFFGPGTRLTVL.

This chain uses TRBV5-1 with TRBJ2-3; 7 bases are a match to TRBD1. V gave up 3 bases and J gave up 3 bases; unmatched junction bases: 4. Per germline, CDR1 SGHRS and CDR2 YFSETQ. The CDR3 runs to 14 residues. The DNA of the CDR3 is TGCGCCAGCAGCTATGACAGGGATACAGATACGCAGTATTTT. Encoded protein: CASSYDRDTDTQYF.

The J gene is TRBJ1-2, the V gene TRBV4-3; TRBD1 is a possible D gene (6 bases). Per germline, CDR1 LGHNA and CDR2 YSLEER. Trimming left V 0 bases short and J 4 bases short, with 15 bases between. The CDR3 contains 16 residues. The CDR3 DNA sequence: TGCGCCAGCAGCCAAGATGGAGGGACAACTGCCTATGGCTACACCTTC. Translating it yields CASSQDGGTTAYGYTF.

The rearrangement joins TRBV5-1 to TRBJ2-5; 7 bases are shared with TRBD1. Germline CDR1 and CDR2: SGHRS and YFSETQ. V lost 3 bases, J lost 1 base, and 18 bases stayed unmatched. The CDR3 totals 19 residues. CDR3 sequence: CASSSGRMGTVNIQETQYF. CDR3 sequence (DNA): TGCGCCAGCAGCTCAGGCAGAATGGGGACAGTCAATATCCAAGAGACCCAGTACTTC. The full variable domain, with the rest looked up from reference TRBV5-1 and TRBJ2-5, is KAGVTQTPRYLIKTRGQQVTLSCSPISGHRSVSWYQQTPGQGLQFLFEYFSETQRNKGNFPGRFSGRQFSNSRSEMNVSTLELGDSALYLCASSSGRMGTVNIQETQYFGPGTRLLVL.

V is TRBV25-1 and J is TRBJ1-2, with D tentatively TRBD1 (5 bases). The germline V gene encodes CDR1 MGHDK and CDR2 SYGVNS. The CDR3 has 13 residues. Trimming shortened V by 3 bases and J by 9 bases, and 14 bases separated the two germline ends. CDR3 in DNA: TGTGCCAGCAGTGACGAGGCAGGGCCGCGCTACACCTTC. Translation gives CASSDEAGPRYTF.

The rearrangement uses TRBV29-1 and TRBJ1-1, with D unclear. Per the germline V gene, CDR1 is SQVTM and CDR2 is ANQGSEA. The CDR3 has 14 residues. CDR3 coding DNA: TGCAGTATCCGGCGGAGGAGCGTGAACACTGAAGCTTTCTTT. Amino acid sequence: CSIRRRSVNTEAFF.

This clone was counted once. The V and J genes are TRBV9 and TRBJ2-2; D is unresolved. CDR3 length equals 13 residues. V lost 0 bases and J lost 4, with 4 bases in between. Germline loops: CDR1 SGDLS, CDR2 YYNGEE. The DNA of the CDR3 is TGTGCCAGCAGCGTAGGACTCACCGGGGAGCTGTTTTTT. Residues: CASSVGLTGELFF.

The J gene is TRBJ1-1, the V gene TRBV5-1; the D gene is possibly TRBD1 (5 bases). This CDR3 spans 17 amino acids. Germline CDR1 SGHRS, CDR2 YFSETQ. Trimming took off 5 bases at V and 0 bases at J, with 20 bases between the two ends. CDR3 amino acids: CASRGSTGTVMNTEAFF. The CDR3 bases are TGCGCCAGCAGAGGTTCTACCGGGACTGTGATGAACACTGAAGCTTTCTTT.